This T cell receptor (beta chain) stems from a study of shared T cell receptors in the human thymus. Sequencing used immunoSEQ multiplex PCR; TCRdb keeps in-frame clones, though not all of them. The sample holds 630,000 or so clones; around 87% are singletons and the top ten take roughly 0.0086%. Germline CDR1 reads MGHRA; CDR2 reads YSYEKL. Trimming took off 1 base at V and 7 bases at J, with 32 bases between the two ends. This CDR3 is built from 20 residues. The data were also submitted as part of a second study, on human thymus T cells.

V and J are TRBV4-1 and TRBJ2-7, with no clear D. Sequencing was carried out using thymocytes. The TCR was taken from a boy in the first two years of life with a congenital heart defect. CDR3 amino acids: CASSQGRRSGFRSTTEEQYF. CDR3 sequence (DNA): TGCGCCAGCAGCCAAGGTCGGCGGTCCGGATTTAGATCCACCACCGAAGAGCAGTACTTC.